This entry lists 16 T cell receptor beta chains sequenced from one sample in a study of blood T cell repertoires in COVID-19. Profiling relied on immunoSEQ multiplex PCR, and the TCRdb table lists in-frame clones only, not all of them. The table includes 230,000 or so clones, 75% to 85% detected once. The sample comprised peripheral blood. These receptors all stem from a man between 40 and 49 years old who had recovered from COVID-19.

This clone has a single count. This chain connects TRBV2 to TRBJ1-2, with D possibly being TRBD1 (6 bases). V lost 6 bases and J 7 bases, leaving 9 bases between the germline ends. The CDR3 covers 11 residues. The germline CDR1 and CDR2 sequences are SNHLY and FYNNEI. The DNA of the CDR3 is TGTGCCAGCAGCCCAGGGGTTGGCTACACCTTC. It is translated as CASSPGVGYTF.

This chain's CDR3 is CASSEFPATTGVQETQYF. CDR3 in DNA: TGCGCCAGCAGTGAGTTTCCCGCCACGACAGGGGTTCAAGAGACCCAGTACTTC. The chain links TRBV10-1 to TRBJ2-5; 8 nucleotides line up with TRBD1. Germline CDR1 and CDR2: WNHNN and SYGVQD (reference sequence). This CDR3 comprises 18 residues. V lost 1 base to trimming and J lost 2 bases; unmatched junction nucleotides: 12.

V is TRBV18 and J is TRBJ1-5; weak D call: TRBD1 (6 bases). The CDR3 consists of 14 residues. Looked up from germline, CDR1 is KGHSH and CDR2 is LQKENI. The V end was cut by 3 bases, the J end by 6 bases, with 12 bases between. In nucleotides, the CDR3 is TGTGCCAGCTCACCCTACAGGGAACGTCAGCCCCAGCATTTT. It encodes CASSPYRERQPQHF.

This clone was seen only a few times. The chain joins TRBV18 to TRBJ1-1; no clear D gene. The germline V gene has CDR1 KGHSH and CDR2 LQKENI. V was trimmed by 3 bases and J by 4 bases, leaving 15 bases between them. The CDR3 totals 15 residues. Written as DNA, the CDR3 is TGTGCCAGCTCACCGAGAGGAGGGATGGGCACTGAAGCTTTCTTT. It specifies CASSPRGGMGTEAFF.

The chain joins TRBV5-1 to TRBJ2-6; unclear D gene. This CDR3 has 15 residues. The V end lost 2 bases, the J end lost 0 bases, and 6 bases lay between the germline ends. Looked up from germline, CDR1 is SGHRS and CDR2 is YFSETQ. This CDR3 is CASSLEDSGANVLTF. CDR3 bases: TGCGCCAGCAGCTTAGAGGACTCTGGGGCCAACGTCCTGACTTTC.

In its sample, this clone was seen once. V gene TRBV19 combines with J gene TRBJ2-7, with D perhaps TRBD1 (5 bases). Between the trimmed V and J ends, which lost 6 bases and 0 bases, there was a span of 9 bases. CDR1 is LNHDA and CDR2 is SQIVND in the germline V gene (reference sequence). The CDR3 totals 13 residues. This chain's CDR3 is CASSVTDSYEQYF. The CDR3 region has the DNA TGTGCCAGTAGCGTGACAGACTCCTACGAGCAGTACTTC.

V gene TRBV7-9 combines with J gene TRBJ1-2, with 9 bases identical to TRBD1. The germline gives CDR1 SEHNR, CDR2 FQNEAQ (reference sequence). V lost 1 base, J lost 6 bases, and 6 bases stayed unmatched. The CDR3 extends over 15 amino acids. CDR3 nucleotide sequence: TGTGCCAGCAGCTTAGGAACAGGGGGCGGTGATGGCTACACCTTC. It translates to CASSLGTGGGDGYTF.

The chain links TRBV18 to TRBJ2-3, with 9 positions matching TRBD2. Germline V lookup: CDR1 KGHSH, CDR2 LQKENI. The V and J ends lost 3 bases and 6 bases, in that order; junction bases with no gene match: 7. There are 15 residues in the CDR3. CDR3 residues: CASSPSSGISDTQYF. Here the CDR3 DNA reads TGTGCCAGCTCACCTTCTAGCGGGATCTCGGATACGCAGTATTTT.

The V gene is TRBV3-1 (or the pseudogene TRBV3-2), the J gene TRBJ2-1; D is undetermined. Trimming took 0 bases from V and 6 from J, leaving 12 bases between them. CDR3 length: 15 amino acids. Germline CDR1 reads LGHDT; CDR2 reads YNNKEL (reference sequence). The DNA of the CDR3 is TGTGCCAGCAGCCAAGACCGAGGCCCGGGCAATGAGCAGTTCTTC. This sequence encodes CASSQDRGPGNEQFF.

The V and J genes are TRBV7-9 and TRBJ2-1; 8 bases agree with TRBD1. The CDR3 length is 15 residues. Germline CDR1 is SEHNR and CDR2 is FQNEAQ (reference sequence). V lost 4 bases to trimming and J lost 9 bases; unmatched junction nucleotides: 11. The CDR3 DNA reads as TGTGCCAGCAGCTCCCAGGGGGCCCTAACCCCTGAGCAGTTCTTC. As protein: CASSSQGALTPEQFF.

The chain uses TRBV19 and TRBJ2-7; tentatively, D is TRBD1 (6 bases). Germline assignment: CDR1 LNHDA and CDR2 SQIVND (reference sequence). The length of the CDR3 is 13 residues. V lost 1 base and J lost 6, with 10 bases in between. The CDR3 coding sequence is TGTGCCAGTAGTATAGCCCCAGGGGTCGAGCAGTACTTC. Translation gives CASSIAPGVEQYF.

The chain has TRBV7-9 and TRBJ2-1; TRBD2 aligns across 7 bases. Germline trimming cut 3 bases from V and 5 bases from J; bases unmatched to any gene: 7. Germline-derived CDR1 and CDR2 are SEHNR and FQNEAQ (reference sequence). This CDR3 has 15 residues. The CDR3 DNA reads TGTGCCAGCAGCTTCCGGGAGGCAAACAACAATGAGCAGTTCTTC. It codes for CASSFREANNNEQFF.

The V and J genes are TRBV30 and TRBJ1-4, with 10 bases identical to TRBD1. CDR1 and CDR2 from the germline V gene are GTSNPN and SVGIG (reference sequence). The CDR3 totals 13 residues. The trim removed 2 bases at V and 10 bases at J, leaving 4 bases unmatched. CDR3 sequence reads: CAWSRQGARKLFF. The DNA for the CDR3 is TGTGCCTGGAGTAGACAGGGGGCTAGAAAACTGTTTTTT.

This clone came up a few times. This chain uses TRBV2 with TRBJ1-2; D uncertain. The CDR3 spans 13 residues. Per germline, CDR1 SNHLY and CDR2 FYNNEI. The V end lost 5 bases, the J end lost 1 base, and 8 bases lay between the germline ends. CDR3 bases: TGTGCCAGCAGTCCAGACAATAACTATGGCTACACCTTC. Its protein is CASSPDNNYGYTF.

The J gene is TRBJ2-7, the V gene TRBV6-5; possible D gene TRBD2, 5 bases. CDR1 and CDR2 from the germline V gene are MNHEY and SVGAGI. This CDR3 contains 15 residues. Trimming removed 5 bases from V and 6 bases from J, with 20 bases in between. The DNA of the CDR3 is TGTGCCAGCAGTCTGGAAATTACCACAACTAGCGAGCAGTACTTC. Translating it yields CASSLEITTTSEQYF.

The CDR3 DNA reads as TGTGCCAGCAGCCAAGATTGGGCCGGCAATGAGCAGTTCTTC. Amino acids: CASSQDWAGNEQFF. The chain recombines TRBV3-1 (or the pseudogene TRBV3-2) with TRBJ2-1, with unresolved D. The CDR3 extends over 14 amino acids. With 0 bases removed from V and 6 bases from J, the gap between germline ends came to 9 bases. From germline, CDR1 is LGHDT and CDR2 YNNKEL (reference sequence).